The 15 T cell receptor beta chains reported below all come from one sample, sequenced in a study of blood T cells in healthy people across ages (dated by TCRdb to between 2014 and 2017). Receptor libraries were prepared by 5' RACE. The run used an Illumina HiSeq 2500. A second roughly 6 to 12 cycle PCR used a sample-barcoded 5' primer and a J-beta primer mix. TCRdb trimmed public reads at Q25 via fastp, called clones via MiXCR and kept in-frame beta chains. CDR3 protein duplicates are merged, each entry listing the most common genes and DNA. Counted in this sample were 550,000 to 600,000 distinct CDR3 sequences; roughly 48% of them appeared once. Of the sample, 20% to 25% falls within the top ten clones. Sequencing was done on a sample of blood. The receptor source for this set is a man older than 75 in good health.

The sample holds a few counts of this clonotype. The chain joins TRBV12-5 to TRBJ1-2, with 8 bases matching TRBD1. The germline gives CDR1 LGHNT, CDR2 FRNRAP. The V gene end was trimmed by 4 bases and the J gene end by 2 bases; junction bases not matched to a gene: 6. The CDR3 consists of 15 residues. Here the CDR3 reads CASGWGTGGNYGYTF. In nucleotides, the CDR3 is TGTGCTAGTGGTTGGGGGACAGGAGGGAACTATGGCTACACCTTC.

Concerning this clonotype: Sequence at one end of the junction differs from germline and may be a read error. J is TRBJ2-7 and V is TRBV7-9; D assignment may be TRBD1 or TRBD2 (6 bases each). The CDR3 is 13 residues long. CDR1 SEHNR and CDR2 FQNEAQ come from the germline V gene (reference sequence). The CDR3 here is CVSTRGPAEIQYF. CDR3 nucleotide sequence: TGTGTCAGCACCCGGGGGCCCGCAGAGATCCAGTACTTC.

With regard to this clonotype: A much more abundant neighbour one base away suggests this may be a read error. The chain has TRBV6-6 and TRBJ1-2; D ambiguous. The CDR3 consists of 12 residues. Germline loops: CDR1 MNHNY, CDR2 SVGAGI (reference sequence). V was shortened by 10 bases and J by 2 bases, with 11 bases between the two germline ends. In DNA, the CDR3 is TGTGCCACCATAGACAAGAACTATGGCTACACCTTC. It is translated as CATIDKNYGYTF.

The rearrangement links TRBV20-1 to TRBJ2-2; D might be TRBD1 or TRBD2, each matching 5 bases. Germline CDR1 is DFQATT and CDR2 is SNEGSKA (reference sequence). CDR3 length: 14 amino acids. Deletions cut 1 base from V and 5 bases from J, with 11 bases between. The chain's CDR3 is CSARVTRETGELFF. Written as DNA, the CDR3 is TGCAGTGCTAGAGTAACCAGGGAGACCGGGGAGCTGTTTTTT.

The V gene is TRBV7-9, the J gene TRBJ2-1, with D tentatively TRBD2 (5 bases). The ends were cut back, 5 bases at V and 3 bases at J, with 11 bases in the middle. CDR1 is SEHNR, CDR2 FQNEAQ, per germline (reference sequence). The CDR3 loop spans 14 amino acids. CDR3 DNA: TGTGCCAGCAGCCCCATCGGGATCTACAATGAGCAGTTCTTC. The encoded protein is CASSPIGIYNEQFF.

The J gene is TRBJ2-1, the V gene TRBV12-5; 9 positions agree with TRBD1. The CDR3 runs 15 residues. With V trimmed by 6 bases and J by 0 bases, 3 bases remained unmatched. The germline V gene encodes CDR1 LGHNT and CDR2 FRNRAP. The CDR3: CASGLDRGSYNEQFF. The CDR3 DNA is TGTGCTAGTGGCCTGGACAGGGGCTCCTACAATGAGCAGTTCTTC.

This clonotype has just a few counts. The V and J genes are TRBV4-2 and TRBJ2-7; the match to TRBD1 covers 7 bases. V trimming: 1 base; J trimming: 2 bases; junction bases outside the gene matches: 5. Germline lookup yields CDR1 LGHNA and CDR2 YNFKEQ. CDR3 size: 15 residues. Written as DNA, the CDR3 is TGTGCCAGCAGCCAAGGCGGACAGGCCGCCTACGAGCAGTACTTC. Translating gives CASSQGGQAAYEQYF.

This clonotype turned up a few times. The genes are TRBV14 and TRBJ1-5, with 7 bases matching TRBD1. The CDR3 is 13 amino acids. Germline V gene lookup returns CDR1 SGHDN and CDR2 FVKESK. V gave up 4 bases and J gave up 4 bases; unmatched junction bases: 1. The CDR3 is CASSPGQNQPQHF. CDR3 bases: TGTGCCAGCAGCCCGGGACAGAATCAGCCCCAGCATTTT.

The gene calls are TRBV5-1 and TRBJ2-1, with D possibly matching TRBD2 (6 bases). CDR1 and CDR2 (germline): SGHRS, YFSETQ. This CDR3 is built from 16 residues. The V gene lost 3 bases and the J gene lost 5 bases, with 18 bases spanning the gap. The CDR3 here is CASSSEGTGGDNEQFF. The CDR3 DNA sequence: TGCGCCAGCAGCTCAGAAGGGACTGGCGGCGACAATGAGCAGTTCTTC.

CDR3 DNA: TGTGCCAGCAGCTTTGGACTAGACGGGGAGACCCAGTACTTC. Its translation: CASSFGLDGETQYF. The V and J genes are TRBV11-2 and TRBJ2-5; the match to TRBD2 covers 7 bases. The CDR3 consists of 14 residues. Germline V gene lookup returns CDR1 SGHAT and CDR2 FQNNGV. V shed 3 bases, J shed 5 bases, and the junction held 6 bases outside the gene matches.

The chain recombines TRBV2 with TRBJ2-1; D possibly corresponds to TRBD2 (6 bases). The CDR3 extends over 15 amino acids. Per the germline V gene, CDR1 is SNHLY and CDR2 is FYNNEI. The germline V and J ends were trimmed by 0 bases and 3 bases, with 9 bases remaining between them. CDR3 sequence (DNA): TGTGCCAGCAGTGAAGCCGGACTACGCTACAATGAGCAGTTCTTC. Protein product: CASSEAGLRYNEQFF.

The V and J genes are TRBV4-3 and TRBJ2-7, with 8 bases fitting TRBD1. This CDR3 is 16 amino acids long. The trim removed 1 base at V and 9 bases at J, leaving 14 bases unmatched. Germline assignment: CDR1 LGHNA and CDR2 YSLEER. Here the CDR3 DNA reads TGCGCCAGCAGCCAAGGACGGACAGGGCATACGATAGGGCAGTACTTC. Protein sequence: CASSQGRTGHTIGQYF.

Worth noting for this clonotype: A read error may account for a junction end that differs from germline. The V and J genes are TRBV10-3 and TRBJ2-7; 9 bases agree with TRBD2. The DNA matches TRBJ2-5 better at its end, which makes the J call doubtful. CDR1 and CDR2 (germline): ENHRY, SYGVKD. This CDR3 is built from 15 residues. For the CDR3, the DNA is TGTGCCAGCAGTGACCAGCGGGGGGCCGTAAAGACCCAGTACTTC. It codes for CASSDQRGAVKTQYF.

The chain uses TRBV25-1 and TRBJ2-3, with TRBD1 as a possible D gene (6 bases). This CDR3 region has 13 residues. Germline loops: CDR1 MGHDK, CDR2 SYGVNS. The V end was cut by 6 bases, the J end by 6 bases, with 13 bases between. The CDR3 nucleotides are TGTGCCAGCAGGACAGGCGCCTTGGATACGCAGTATTTT. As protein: CASRTGALDTQYF.

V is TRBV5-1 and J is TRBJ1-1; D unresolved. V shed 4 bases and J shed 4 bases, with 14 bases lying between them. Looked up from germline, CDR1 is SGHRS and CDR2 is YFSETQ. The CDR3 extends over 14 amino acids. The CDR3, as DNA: TGCGCCAGCAGCACCGATCCACCGTCCACTGAAGCTTTCTTT. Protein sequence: CASSTDPPSTEAFF.